This TCR beta chain was sequenced for a study of control samples from healthy donors and cancer patients. TCRdb keeps only in-frame clones here, not all; method: immunoSEQ multiplex PCR. The sample gives 150,000 to 200,000 clones, approximately 94% of which show up once; around 13% is in the top ten. With respect to this clone: This same CDR3 is encoded by further DNA sequences in the sample.

Trimming left V 1 base short and J 4 bases short, with 7 bases between. Germline V gene sequence: CDR1 MNHNS, CDR2 SASEGT. The CDR3 spans 13 residues. This chain joins TRBV6-1 and TRBJ2-5; D call uncertain. Material for sequencing was PBMCs. This sequence was found in a man between 60 and 75 years old with colorectal cancer. This CDR3 reads CASSEVGGETQYF. In DNA form, the CDR3 reads TGTGCCAGCAGTGAAGTAGGCGGAGAGACCCAGTACTTC.